This T cell receptor beta chain was recovered during a study of T cells in Graves' hyperthyroidism and ophthalmopathy. The length of the CDR3 is 18 residues. Germline lookup yields CDR1 DFQATT and CDR2 SNEGSKA (reference sequence). The V gene end was trimmed by 2 bases and the J gene end by 5 bases; junction bases not matched to a gene: 17. Researchers took RNA transcripts and amplified the TCR beta CDR3 regions from them. The HTBI primer set was used in a first-round RT-PCR of the TCR CDR3. TCRdb independently ran MiXCR on the multiplex PCR reads; one entry per CDR3 protein. Of 500,000 to 700,000 distinct CDR3 sequences listed, 16% are singletons.

Sequencing used blood. The gene calls are TRBV20-1 and TRBJ2-1; 8 bases map to TRBD1. The clonotype originates from a woman under 30 with Graves' hyperthyroidism. The CDR3 here is CSARTWTGSGTADNEQFF. The CDR3 nucleotides read TGCAGTGCTAGAACCTGGACAGGGTCCGGGACTGCCGACAATGAGCAGTTCTTC.